The 29 T cell receptor beta chains given below trace back to one sample, sequenced in a study of cytomegalovirus exposure and HLA in healthy donors. PCR was performed using 60 Vbeta and 13 Jbeta primers. Profiling relied on immunoSEQ multiplex PCR, and the TCRdb table lists in-frame clones only, not all of them. The table includes 130,000 to 150,000 clones, around 80% detected once. Sequencing was done on a sample of PBMCs. These receptors were obtained from a female donor in good health and CMV-seronegative.

There are a few counts of this clone. The chain is built from TRBV18 and TRBJ1-4, with D uncertain. V lost 5 bases, J lost 3 bases, and 10 bases lay in between. CDR1 is KGHSH and CDR2 is LQKENI in the germline V gene. This CDR3 region has 14 residues. CDR3 DNA: TGTGCCAGCTCATCCCTCCTTCCTAATGAAAAACTGTTTTTT. Translating gives CASSSLLPNEKLFF.

Note on this clone: One end of the junction fails to match germline, which may point to a read error. This chain connects TRBV7-9 to TRBJ2-7; 9 bases map to TRBD2. This CDR3 region has 15 residues. From germline, CDR1 is SEHNR and CDR2 FQNEAQ (reference sequence). The CDR3 nucleotides read TGTTCCAGCAGCTTAGGCACTAGCGGGTCCTACGAGCAGTACTTC. Protein: CSSSLGTSGSYEQYF.

This clone was picked up one time. CDR3 DNA: TGTGCCAGCAGCTTAGCTCAGGTGCAGGGGTTCCTCTACGAGCAGTACTTC. It translates to CASSLAQVQGFLYEQYF. The chain recombines TRBV7-2 with TRBJ2-7, with D possibly TRBD1 on 6 matching bases. Between the trimmed V and J ends, which lost 0 bases and 3 bases, there was a span of 18 bases. This CDR3 spans 17 amino acids. Germline values: CDR1 SGHTA, CDR2 FQGNSA.

The chain is built from TRBV9 and TRBJ2-2, with D possibly being TRBD2 (6 bases). This CDR3 region has 15 residues. The germline gives CDR1 SGDLS, CDR2 YYNGEE. V lost 0 bases, J lost 6 bases, and 12 bases lay in between. The CDR3 is CASSVVGGWAGELFF. The CDR3 region has the DNA TGTGCCAGCAGCGTAGTGGGGGGTTGGGCCGGGGAGCTGTTTTTT. The full variable domain, its missing parts supplied by reference TRBV9 and TRBJ2-2, is DSGVTQTPKHLITATGQRVTLRCSPRSGDLSVYWYQQSLDQGLQFLIQYYNGEERAKGNILERFSAQQFPDLHSELNLSSLELGDSALYFCASSVVGGWAGELFFGEGSRLTVL.

CDR3 bases: TGTGCCAGCAGCCAAGGGGGGGGAATCGACACAGATACGCAGTATTTT. Translation gives CASSQGGGIDTDTQYF. V gene TRBV14 combines with J gene TRBJ2-3; TRBD2 matches at 7 bases. CDR1 SGHDN and CDR2 FVKESK come from the germline V gene. With V trimmed by 1 base and J by 2 bases, 6 bases remained unmatched. The CDR3 consists of 16 residues.

V gene TRBV29-1 combines with J gene TRBJ2-7, with D tentatively TRBD1 (5 bases). Trimming took 4 bases from V and 2 from J, leaving 12 bases between them. The CDR3 has 13 residues. CDR1 and CDR2 (germline): SQVTM, ANQGSEA. The CDR3 spells CSVVGQGAYEQYF. The CDR3 coding sequence is TGCAGCGTTGTAGGGCAGGGCGCCTACGAGCAGTACTTC.

This chain links TRBV4-1 with TRBJ1-2, with D maybe TRBD1 (6 bases). V dropped 0 bases and J dropped 1 base, with 9 bases sitting between them. CDR1 and CDR2 (germline): MGHRA, YSYEKL. There are 15 residues in the CDR3. The CDR3 is CASSQDRTVNYGYTF. The CDR3 DNA reads TGCGCCAGCAGCCAAGATCGGACAGTTAACTATGGCTACACCTTC.

The CDR3 sequence: CASSSRDRGAGELFF. In nucleotides, the CDR3 is TGTGCCAGCAGCTCCCGGGACAGGGGGGCCGGGGAGCTGTTTTTT. This chain connects TRBV7-7 to TRBJ2-2; 11 bases fit TRBD1. CDR3 length equals 15 residues. V dropped 4 bases and J dropped 6; count of bases not matched to a gene: 4. Germline-derived CDR1 and CDR2 are SSHAT and FNYEAQ (reference sequence).

The gene calls are TRBV6-1 and TRBJ1-3; no clear D. Germline values: CDR1 MNHNS, CDR2 SASEGT. This CDR3 contains 13 residues. V lost 5 bases and J 0 bases, leaving 5 bases between the germline ends. CDR3 protein: CASSSNSGNTIYF. CDR3 in DNA: TGTGCCAGCAGTTCTAACTCTGGAAACACCATATATTTT.

The gene calls are TRBV7-2 and TRBJ1-1; a possible D gene is TRBD1 (5 bases). Germline V lookup: CDR1 SGHTA, CDR2 FQGNSA. The CDR3 length is 14 residues. V dropped 8 bases and J dropped 7 bases, with 20 bases sitting between them. DNA for the CDR3: TGTGCCAGCTGCCCGAGCAGGACCGGGGGTGAAGCTTTCTTT. Its protein is CASCPSRTGGEAFF.

CDR3 region: CAISDGQGAQTNEKLFF. In nucleotides, the CDR3 is TGTGCCATCAGTGACGGACAGGGGGCGCAGACTAATGAAAAACTGTTTTTT. The V call is TRBV10-3, the J call TRBJ1-4; 11 bases map to TRBD1. The junction had 5 bases not matched to a gene; V was cut back by 3 bases and J by 2 bases. In germline, CDR1 is ENHRY, CDR2 SYGVKD. This CDR3 has 17 amino acids.

The chain employs TRBV7-9 and TRBJ2-1; the match to TRBD1 covers 9 bases. The V and J ends lost 3 bases and 8 bases, in that order; junction bases with no gene match: 5. Looked up from germline, CDR1 is SEHNR and CDR2 is FQNEAQ (reference sequence). This CDR3 has 14 amino acids. The CDR3: CASSLGTGIDEQFF. In nucleotides, the CDR3 is TGTGCCAGCAGCTTGGGGACAGGGATCGATGAGCAGTTCTTC.

This clone was detected once. V and J are TRBV18 and TRBJ1-5, with D uncertain. The V end lost 6 bases, the J end lost 0 bases, and 9 bases lay between the germline ends. The length of the CDR3 is 14 residues. Germline CDR1 KGHSH, CDR2 LQKENI. In DNA, the CDR3 is TGTGCCAGCTCCCTGCTAGGTAGCAATCAGCCCCAGCATTTT. Its protein is CASSLLGSNQPQHF.

This sequence joins TRBV19 and TRBJ2-2, with D possibly TRBD2 on 5 matching bases. There are 13 residues in the CDR3. The germline V gene encodes CDR1 LNHDA and CDR2 SQIVND (reference sequence). The V gene lost 3 bases and the J gene lost 6 bases, with 8 bases spanning the gap. CDR3 sequence (DNA): TGTGCCAGTAGTATTGAGGGATCCGGGGAGCTGTTTTTT. It yields the protein CASSIEGSGELFF.

The chain's CDR3 is CASSLEGQGARGNTIYF. CDR3 coding DNA: TGTGCCAGCAGCTTGGAGGGACAGGGGGCGCGAGGAAACACCATATATTTT. The rearrangement uses TRBV5-4 and TRBJ1-3; 12 bases are a match to TRBD1. From germline, CDR1 is SGHNT and CDR2 YYREEE (reference sequence). This CDR3 spans 17 amino acids. After removal of 0 bases from V and 4 bases from J, the junction contained 5 bases not matched to a gene.

The V gene is TRBV9, the J gene TRBJ2-1; the match to TRBD2 covers 15 bases. The V gene's germline CDR1 is SGDLS and CDR2 YYNGEE. With 4 bases clipped from V and 10 bases from J, the junction kept 9 bases outside the gene matches. The CDR3 runs to 16 residues. CDR3 sequence (DNA): TGTGCCAGCAGCCTAGGACTAGCGGGAGGGCCTTGCGAGCAGTTCTTC. This gives the protein CASSLGLAGGPCEQFF. The variable domain in full, completed from reference TRBV9 and TRBJ2-1, reads DSGVTQTPKHLITATGQRVTLRCSPRSGDLSVYWYQQSLDQGLQFLIQYYNGEERAKGNILERFSAQQFPDLHSELNLSSLELGDSALYFCASSLGLAGGPCEQFFGPGTRLTVL.

This clone was counted a single time. The rearrangement joins TRBV18 to TRBJ1-1, with D perhaps TRBD1 (6 bases). The CDR3 consists of 14 residues. Germline V gene sequence: CDR1 KGHSH, CDR2 LQKENI. The ends were cut back, 4 bases at V and 2 bases at J, with 11 bases in the middle. This CDR3 reads CASSLQDRNTEAFF. As DNA, the CDR3 is TGTGCCAGCTCACTCCAGGACAGAAACACTGAAGCTTTCTTT. Full variable domain (outside the CDR3, taken from reference TRBV18 and TRBJ1-1): NAGVMQNPRHLVRRRGQEARLRCSPMKGHSHVYWYRQLPEEGLKFMVYLQKENIIDESGMPKERFSAEFPKEGPSILRIQQVVRGDSAAYFCASSLQDRNTEAFFGQGTRLTVV.

The chain links TRBV2 to TRBJ1-4; D is possibly TRBD1 (5 bases). Germline CDR1 is SNHLY and CDR2 is FYNNEI. Trimming pared 8 bases from V and 3 bases from J, leaving 16 bases between. CDR3 length equals 15 residues. The CDR3 loop reads CASRVDSAANEKLFF. The CDR3 DNA follows: TGTGCCAGCCGAGTTGACAGCGCCGCTAATGAAAAACTGTTTTTT.

This clone was recorded a few times. The chain joins TRBV7-6 to TRBJ2-3; TRBD2 matches 14 bases. Per the germline V gene, CDR1 is SGHVS and CDR2 is FNYEAQ. The ends lost 5 bases at V and 0 bases at J; junction bases unmatched: 10. CDR3 size: 19 residues. As DNA, the CDR3 is TGTGCCAGCAGCCTATTCTCCGGGACTAGCGGGAGAAGCACAGATACGCAGTATTTT. Translating gives CASSLFSGTSGRSTDTQYF.

There are a few counts of this clone. This chain links TRBV7-2 with TRBJ2-1; 8 nucleotides agree with TRBD2. With V trimmed by 2 bases and J by 4 bases, 4 bases remained unmatched. The CDR3 consists of 15 residues. The germline V gene has CDR1 SGHTA and CDR2 FQGNSA. In DNA form, the CDR3 reads TGTGCCAGCAGCTTAACTAGCGGTTTTTACAATGAGCAGTTCTTC. Translating it yields CASSLTSGFYNEQFF.

This chain joins TRBV27 and TRBJ1-5; TRBD1 is a possible D gene (6 bases). The V and J ends lost 4 bases and 7 bases respectively, with 14 bases between them. CDR3 size: 14 residues. CDR1 MNHEY and CDR2 SMNVEV come from the germline V gene (reference sequence). DNA for the CDR3: TGTGCCAGCAGTTCTACAGGGCCAGCCCAGCCCCAGCATTTT. This translates into CASSSTGPAQPQHF.

This clone was counted a single time. The rearrangement uses TRBV6-9 and TRBJ2-5; D is uncertain. Near its end, the DNA agrees better with TRBJ2-7, so the J call may be wrong. This CDR3 comprises 19 residues. Germline CDR1 MNHGY, CDR2 SVAAGI. CDR3 loop: CASSSRPRWQVTSDYEQYF. CDR3 bases: TGTGCCAGCAGTTCCCGTCCTCGCTGGCAGGTTACCTCCGACTACGAGCAGTACTTC.

The V call is TRBV5-5, the J call TRBJ1-2; TRBD1 might be the D (6 bases). The CDR3 is 13 residues long. Germline V gene lookup returns CDR1 SGHKS and CDR2 YYEKEE (reference sequence). The germline V and J ends were trimmed by 0 bases and 7 bases, with 10 bases remaining between them. CDR3 sequence: CASSLVAGAGYTF. In DNA, the CDR3 is TGTGCCAGCAGCTTGGTCGCGGGGGCTGGCTACACCTTC.

The gene calls are TRBV5-5 and TRBJ1-3; possibly TRBD1 for D (5 bases). Trimming took off 0 bases at V and 0 bases at J, with 13 bases between the two ends. CDR3 length: 17 amino acids. Germline CDR1 is SGHKS and CDR2 is YYEKEE (reference sequence). CDR3 sequence (DNA): TGTGCCAGCAGCTTGGTATTAGGCAGGGACTCTGGAAACACCATATATTTT. Translation gives CASSLVLGRDSGNTIYF. The full variable domain, in which reference TRBV5-5 and TRBJ1-3 provide the parts outside the CDR3, is DAGVTQSPTHLIKTRGQQVTLRCSPISGHKSVSWYQQVLGQGPQFIFQYYEKEERGRGNFPDRFSARQFPNYSSELNVNALLLGDSALYLCASSLVLGRDSGNTIYFGEGSWLTVV.

The genes are TRBV9 and TRBJ2-3, with 7 nucleotides matching TRBD1. Germline V gives CDR1 SGDLS, CDR2 YYNGEE. The CDR3 has 16 residues. The J segment lost 0 bases and the V segment lost 3 bases, leaving 7 bases of the junction unmatched. CDR3 region: CASSATTGFSTDTQYF. The CDR3 DNA reads TGTGCCAGCAGCGCGACGACAGGGTTTAGCACAGATACGCAGTATTTT.

The chain carries TRBV28 and TRBJ1-2; 9 bases map to TRBD1. Germline V gene lookup returns CDR1 MDHEN and CDR2 SYDVKM. This CDR3 is 16 amino acids long. The V gene end was trimmed by 4 bases and the J gene end by 4 bases; junction bases not matched to a gene: 10. Here the CDR3 DNA reads TGTGCCAGCAGTTATTCGGGACAGGGCGCAGCCTATGGCTACACCTTC. As protein: CASSYSGQGAAYGYTF.

This clone occurred a few times. The rearrangement links TRBV4-3 to TRBJ2-7, with 13 nucleotides matching TRBD2. Trimming took 1 base from V and 3 from J; bases not matched to a gene: 3. The CDR3 is 16 amino acids. Per germline, CDR1 LGHNA and CDR2 YSLEER. The CDR3: CASSQGLAGGLYEQYF. As DNA, the CDR3 is TGCGCCAGCAGCCAAGGACTAGCGGGGGGACTCTACGAGCAGTACTTC.

This chain joins TRBV28 and TRBJ1-5; a possible D gene is TRBD1 (6 bases). Between the trimmed V and J ends, which lost 2 bases and 2 bases, there was a span of 13 bases. Germline V lookup: CDR1 MDHEN, CDR2 SYDVKM. This CDR3 is 16 amino acids long. The CDR3 loop is CASSLMGEGGNQPQHF. The CDR3 DNA reads TGTGCCAGCAGTTTAATGGGGGAGGGGGGCAATCAGCCCCAGCATTTT.

The chain recombines TRBV27 with TRBJ1-1; 9 nucleotides line up with TRBD1. V trimming: 8 bases; J trimming: 5 bases; junction bases outside the gene matches: 6. Per the germline V gene, CDR1 is MNHEY and CDR2 is SMNVEV (reference sequence). This CDR3 spans 13 amino acids. The DNA of the CDR3 is TGTGCCAGCCGGAGGGACAGGGCTACTGAAGCTTTCTTT. Translated: CASRRDRATEAFF.